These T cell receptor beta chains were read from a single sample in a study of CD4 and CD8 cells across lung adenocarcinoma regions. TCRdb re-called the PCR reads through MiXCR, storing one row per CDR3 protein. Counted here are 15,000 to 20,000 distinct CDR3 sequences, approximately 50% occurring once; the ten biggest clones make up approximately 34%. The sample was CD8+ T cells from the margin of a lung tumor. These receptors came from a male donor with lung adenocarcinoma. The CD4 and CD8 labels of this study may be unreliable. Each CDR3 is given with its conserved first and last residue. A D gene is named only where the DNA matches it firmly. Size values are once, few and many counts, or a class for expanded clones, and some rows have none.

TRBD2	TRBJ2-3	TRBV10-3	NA	CVGSGSGDTETQYF	TGTGTGGGCAGCGGGAGCGGGGACACAGAGACGCAGTATTTT
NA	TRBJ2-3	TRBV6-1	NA	CASSLEGKDTQYF	TGTGCCAGCAGTCTAGAGGGCAAAGACACGCAGTATTTT
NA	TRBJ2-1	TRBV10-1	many	CASARDTNSNEQFF	TGCGCCAGCGCCCGGGACACAAATTCCAATGAGCAGTTCTTC
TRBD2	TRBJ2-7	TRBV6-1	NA	CASGPAGGYEQYF	TGTGCCAGCGGTCCAGCGGGGGGGTACGAGCAGTACTTC
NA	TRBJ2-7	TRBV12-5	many	CASGLLGVYEQYF	TGTGCTAGTGGTCTCCTCGGGGTCTACGAGCAGTACTTC
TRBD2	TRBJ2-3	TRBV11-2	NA	CASGGTSRADTQYF	TGTGCCAGCGGCGGGACTAGCAGGGCAGATACGCAGTATTTT
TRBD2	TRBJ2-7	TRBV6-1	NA	CASTTSGGNEQYF	TGTGCCAGCACGACTAGCGGGGGAAATGAGCAGTACTTC
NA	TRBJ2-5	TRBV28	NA	CASGGEGARGTETQYF	TGTGCCAGCGGGGGGGAGGGGGCCCGCGGCACAGAGACCCAGTACTTC
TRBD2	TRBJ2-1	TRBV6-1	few	CASSPGTSGKNEQFF	TGTGCCAGCAGTCCCGGGACTAGCGGGAAAAATGAGCAGTTCTTC
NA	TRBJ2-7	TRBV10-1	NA	CASSGGTYEQYF	TGCGCCAGCTCCGGCGGAACCTACGAGCAGTACTTC
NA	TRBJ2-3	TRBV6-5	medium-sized	CASMRGLADTQYF	TGTGCCAGCATGCGGGGTTTGGCAGATACGCAGTATTTT
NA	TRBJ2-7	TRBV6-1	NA	CASQVLSSYEQYF	TGTGCCAGCCAAGTCTTAAGCTCCTACGAGCAGTACTTC
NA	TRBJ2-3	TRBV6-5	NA	CASSYSRPTDTQYF	TGTGCCAGCAGTTACTCGAGGCCCACAGATACGCAGTATTTT
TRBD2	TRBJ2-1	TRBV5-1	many	CASSPGLAPNNEQFF	TGCGCCAGCAGCCCGGGACTAGCGCCTAACAATGAGCAGTTCTTC
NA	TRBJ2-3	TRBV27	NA	CASSPQGSGRETDTQYF	TGTGCCAGCAGTCCCCAAGGAAGCGGTAGGGAGACAGATACGCAGTATTTT
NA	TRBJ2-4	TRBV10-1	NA	CGSWGMRATNMQYF	TGCGGCAGCTGGGGGATGCGAGCCACAAATATGCAGTACTTC
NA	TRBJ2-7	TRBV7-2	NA	CASSTQGGLRYEQYF	TGTGCCAGCAGCACGCAAGGGGGGCTAAGGTACGAGCAGTACTTC
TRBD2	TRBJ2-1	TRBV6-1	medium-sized	CASIKRDDSYNEQFF	TGTGCCAGCATAAAGCGGGACGACTCCTACAATGAGCAGTTCTTC
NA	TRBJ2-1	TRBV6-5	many	CASSYSFYVGYIWNEQFF	TGTGCCAGCAGTTACTCATTTTACGTGGGGTATATTTGGAATGAGCAGTTCTTC
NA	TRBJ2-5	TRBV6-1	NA	CARSKGGRDQETQYF	TGTGCCAGGTCCAAAGGGGGACGAGACCAAGAGACGCAGTATTTC
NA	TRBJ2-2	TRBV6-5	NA	CASSYGGPGTGELFF	TGTGCCAGCAGTTACGGGGGGCCGGGCACCGGGGAGCTGTTTTTT
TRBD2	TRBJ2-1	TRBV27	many	CASSASRGIQNEQFF	TGTGCCAGCAGTGCCTCGCGGGGGATACAGAATGAGCAGTTCTTC
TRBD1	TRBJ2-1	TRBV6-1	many	CASSRIPGQGSYEQFF	TGTGCCAGCAGTCGTATTCCGGGACAGGGGTCCTACGAGCAGTTCTTC
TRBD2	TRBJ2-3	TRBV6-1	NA	CASRWASGSPSTDTQYF	TGTGCCAGCAGGTGGGCTAGCGGGAGTCCTAGCACAGATACGCAGTATTTT
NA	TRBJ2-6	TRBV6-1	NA	CAGGEGGGGGGANVLTF	TGTGCCGGCGGGGAGGGGGGGGGGGGGGGGGGGGCCAACGTCCTGACTTTC
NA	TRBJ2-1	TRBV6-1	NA	CASSEEADFYNEQFF	TGTGCCAGCAGTGAAGAGGCGGATTTCTACAATGAGCAGTTCTTC
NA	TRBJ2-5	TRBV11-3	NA	CASSLDRGAGYNEQYF	TGTGCCAGCAGCTTAGATCGCGGGGCCGGGTACAATGAGCAGTACTTC
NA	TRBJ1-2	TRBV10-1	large	CASRWACGYTF	TGCGCCAGCAGATGGGCTTGTGGCTACACCTTC
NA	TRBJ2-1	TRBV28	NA	CASSPGAGQRYF	TGTGCCAGCAGTCCCGGGGCGGGACAACGATACTTC
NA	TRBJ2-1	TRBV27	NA	CASLRSAGANEQFF	TGTGCCAGCCTACGTTCGGCAGGAGCTAATGAGCAGTTCTTC
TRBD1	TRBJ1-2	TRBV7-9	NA	CASSIQGMGYTF	TGTGCCAGCAGCATACAGGGGATGGGCTACACCTTC
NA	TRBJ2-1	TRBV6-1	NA	CASSGSGVSSNEQFF	TGTGCCAGCAGCGGCTCGGGAGTTTCGTCCAATGAGCAGTTCTTC
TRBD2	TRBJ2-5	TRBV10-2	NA	CASSVAGEYQETQYF	TGCGCCAGCAGTGTAGCGGGAGAGTACCAAGAGACCCAGTACTTC
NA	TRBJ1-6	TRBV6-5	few	CASNWGYHQPLHF	TGTGCCAGCAATTGGGGGTACCATCAGCCCCTCCACTTT
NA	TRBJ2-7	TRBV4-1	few	CASSQVWGGIATFYNEQYF	TGCGCCAGCAGCCAAGTGTGGGGCGGGATCGCAACTTTCTACAATGAGCAGTACTTC
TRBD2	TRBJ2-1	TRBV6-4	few	CASSVREGGEQFF	TGTGCCAGCAGTGTACGGGAGGGGGGTGAGCAGTTCTTC
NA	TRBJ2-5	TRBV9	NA	CASSPKGTWLETQYF	TGTGCCAGCAGCCCGAAGGGGACGTGGTTGGAGACCCAGTACTTC
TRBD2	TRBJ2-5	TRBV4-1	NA	CASSQDRLAGPYQETQYF	TGCGCCAGCAGCCAAGATCGTCTAGCGGGACCCTACCAAGAGACCCAGTACTTC
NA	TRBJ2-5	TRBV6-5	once	CASSSSTAGGETQYF	TGTGCCAGCAGCTCCTCGACGGCCGGGGGAGAGACCCAGTACTTC
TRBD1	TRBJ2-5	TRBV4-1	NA	CASGGTGACDPETQYF	TGCGCCAGCGGGGGGACAGGGGCCTGTGACCCAGAGACCCAGTACTTT
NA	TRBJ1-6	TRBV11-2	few	CASAADPGRSPLHF	TGTGCCAGTGCCGCCGATCCGGGACGTTCACCCCTCCACTTT
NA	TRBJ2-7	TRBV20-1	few	CSARDGGSAYEQYF	TGCAGTGCTAGAGATGGGGGATCGGCCTACGAGCAGTACTTC
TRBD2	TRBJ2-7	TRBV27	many	CASSFSVAGEQYF	TGTGCCAGCAGTTTCTCGGTAGCGGGAGAGCAGTACTTC
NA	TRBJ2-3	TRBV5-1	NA	CASSLGADTQYF	TGCGCCAGCAGCTTGGGGGCGGATACGCAGTATTTT
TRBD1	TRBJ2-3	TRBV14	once	CGVRGRRAKNIQYF	TGTGGCGTCAGGGGGCGACGGGCCAAAAACATTCAGTATTTC
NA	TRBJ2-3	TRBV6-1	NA	CGGCAAETQYF	TGTGGCGGCTGTGCGGCAGAGACGCAGTATTTT
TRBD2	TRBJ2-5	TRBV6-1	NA	CASRGSGGRSPETQYF	TGTGCCAGCAGGGGGAGCGGGGGACGTTCCCCAGAGACGCAGTACTTC
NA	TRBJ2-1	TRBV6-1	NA	CASNGPLYNEQFF	TGTGCCAGCAACGGCCCCTTATACAATGAGCAGTTCTTC
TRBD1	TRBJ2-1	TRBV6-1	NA	CASSEVENRGDEQFF	TGTGCCAGCAGTGAAGTGGAGAACAGGGGGGATGAGCAGTTCTTC
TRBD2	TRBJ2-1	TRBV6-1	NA	CASSDKASGYNEQFF	TGTGCCAGCAGTGATAAGGCTAGCGGGTACAATGAGCAGTTCTTC
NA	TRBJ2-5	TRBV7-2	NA	CARGLGWGDTETQYF	TGTGCCAGGGGCTTAGGATGGGGTGACACAGAGACCCAGTACTTT
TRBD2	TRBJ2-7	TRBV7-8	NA	CASSFSGNYEQYF	TGTGCCAGCAGCTTTAGCGGGAACTACGAGCAGTACTTC
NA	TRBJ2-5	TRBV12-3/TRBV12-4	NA	CASSFSGQSSETQYF	TGTGCCAGCAGTTTTAGCGGACAGTCATCAGAGACCCAGTACTTC
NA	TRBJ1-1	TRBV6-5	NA	CASSYSGGNTEAFF	TGTGCCAGCAGTTACTCTGGCGGGAACACTGAAGCTTTCTTT
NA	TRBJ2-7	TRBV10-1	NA	CGAGDEGWGTDTQYF	TGCGGCGCGGGTGACGAGGGTTGGGGCACAGATACGCAGTACTTC
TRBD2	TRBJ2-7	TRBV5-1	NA	CASSLVAGGGYEQYF	TGCGCCAGCAGCTTGGTGGCGGGAGGCGGCTACGAGCAGTACTTC
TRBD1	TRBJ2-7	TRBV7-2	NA	CASSLQGQRYEQYF	TGTGCCAGCAGCTTACAGGGACAGCGCTACGAGCAGTACTTC